The sequence of this T cell receptor beta chain was determined in a study of cytomegalovirus exposure and HLA in healthy donors. Study-level findings and limits: Fewer N-insertions (relative to the 666-donor mean) were reportedly seen in an Asian-associated ancestry cluster in a later analysis. Indistinguishability led to the exclusion of some V segments, TRBV6-2 and TRBV6-3 included. Researchers reported in a later analysis that common viral pathogens appeared linked to several top clusters. Some highly shared sequence variants likely arose as a pipeline artifact.

On this clone itself: What it binds is not known.

In the PCR, 60 Vbeta and 13 Jbeta primers were used. Generated by immunoSEQ multiplex PCR, the TCRdb table keeps only in-frame clones and is missing some. The sample records 100,000 to 140,000 clones, 77% being singletons. Germline V gene lookup returns CDR1 MGHRA and CDR2 YSYEKL. J gave up 4 bases and V 0 bases, and 4 bases lay outside the gene matches. CDR3 length: 15 residues. The source material was PBMCs. The rearrangement links TRBV4-1 to TRBJ2-7, with 9 bases identical to TRBD2. The TCR comes from a male donor in good health and CMV-seronegative. The CDR3 here is CASSQDPSGTYEQYF. The CDR3 DNA reads TGCGCCAGCAGCCAAGATCCTAGCGGGACTTACGAGCAGTACTTC.